This TCR beta chain was documented in a study of T cell responses to AZD1222 COVID-19 vaccine. Data came from immunoSEQ multiplex PCR; TCRdb stores just in-frame clones and leaves some out. The sample has over 130,000 clones, about nine tenths seen once. This CDR3 has 16 amino acids. In germline, CDR1 is SGHTA, CDR2 FQGNSA. V lost 1 base and J 2 bases, leaving 11 bases between the germline ends. The material was peripheral blood, obtained 28 days after the second AZD1222 dose. The clonotype was recovered from an adult who received the AZD1222 COVID-19 vaccine. J is TRBJ2-2 and V is TRBV7-2; maybe TRBD1 (5 bases). CDR3 residues: CASSLVAGLNTGELFF. The DNA for the CDR3 is TGTGCCAGCAGCTTAGTTGCAGGGCTAAACACCGGGGAGCTGTTTTTT.